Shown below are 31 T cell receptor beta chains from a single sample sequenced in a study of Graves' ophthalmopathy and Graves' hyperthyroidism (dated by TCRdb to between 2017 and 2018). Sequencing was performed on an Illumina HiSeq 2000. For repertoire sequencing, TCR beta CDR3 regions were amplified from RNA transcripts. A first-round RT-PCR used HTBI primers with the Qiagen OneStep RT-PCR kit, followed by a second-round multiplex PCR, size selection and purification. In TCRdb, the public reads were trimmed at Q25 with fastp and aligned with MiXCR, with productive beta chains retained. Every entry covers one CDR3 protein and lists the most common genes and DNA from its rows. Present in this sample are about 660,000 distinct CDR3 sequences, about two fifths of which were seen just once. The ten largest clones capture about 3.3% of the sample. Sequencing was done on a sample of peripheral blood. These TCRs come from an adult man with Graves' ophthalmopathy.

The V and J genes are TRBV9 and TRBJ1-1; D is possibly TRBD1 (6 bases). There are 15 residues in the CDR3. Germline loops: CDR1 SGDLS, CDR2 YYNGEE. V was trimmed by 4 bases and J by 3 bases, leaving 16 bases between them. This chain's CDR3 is CASSLLLGAYTEAFF. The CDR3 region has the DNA TGTGCCAGCAGCCTTCTACTGGGGGCTTACACTGAAGCTTTCTTT. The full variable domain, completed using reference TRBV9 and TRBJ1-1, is DSGVTQTPKHLITATGQRVTLRCSPRSGDLSVYWYQQSLDQGLQFLIQYYNGEERAKGNILERFSAQQFPDLHSELNLSSLELGDSALYFCASSLLLGAYTEAFFGQGTRLTVV.

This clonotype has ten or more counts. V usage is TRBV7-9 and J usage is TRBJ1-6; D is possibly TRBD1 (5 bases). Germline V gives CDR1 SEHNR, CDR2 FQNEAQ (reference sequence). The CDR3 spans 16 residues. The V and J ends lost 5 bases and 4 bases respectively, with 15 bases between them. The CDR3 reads CASSPRGTVYNSPLHF. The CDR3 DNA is TGTGCCAGCAGCCCACGCGGGACGGTTTATAATTCACCCCTCCACTTT.

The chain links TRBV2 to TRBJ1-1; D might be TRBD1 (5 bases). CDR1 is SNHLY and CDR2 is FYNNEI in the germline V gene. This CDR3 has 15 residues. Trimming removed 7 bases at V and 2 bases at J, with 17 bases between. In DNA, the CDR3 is TGTGCCAGCACCGAGGGCAGGGTTGGAAACACTGAAGCTTTCTTT. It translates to CASTEGRVGNTEAFF.

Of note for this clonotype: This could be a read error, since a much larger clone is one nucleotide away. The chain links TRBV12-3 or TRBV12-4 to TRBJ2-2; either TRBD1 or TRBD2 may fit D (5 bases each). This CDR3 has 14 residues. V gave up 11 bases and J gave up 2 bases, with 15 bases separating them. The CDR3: CAGQGTGNTGELFF. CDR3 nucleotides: TGTGCCGGCCAAGGGACGGGAAACACCGGGGAGCTGTTTTTT.

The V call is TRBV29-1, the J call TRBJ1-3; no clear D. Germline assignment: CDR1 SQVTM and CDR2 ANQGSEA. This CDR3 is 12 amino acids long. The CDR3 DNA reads TGCAGTTTGGAAGGTCCTGGAAACACCATATATTTT. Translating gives CSLEGPGNTIYF.

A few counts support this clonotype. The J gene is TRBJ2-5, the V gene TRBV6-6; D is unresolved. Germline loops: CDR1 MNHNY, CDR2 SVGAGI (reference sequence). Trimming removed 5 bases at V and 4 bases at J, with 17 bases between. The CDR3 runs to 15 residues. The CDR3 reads CASSDPVRFPETQYF. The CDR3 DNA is TGTGCCAGCAGTGACCCTGTCAGATTCCCAGAGACCCAGTACTTC.

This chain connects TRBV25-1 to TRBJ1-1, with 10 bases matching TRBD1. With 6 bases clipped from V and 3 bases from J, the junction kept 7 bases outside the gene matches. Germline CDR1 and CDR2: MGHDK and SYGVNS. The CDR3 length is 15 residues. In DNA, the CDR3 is TGTGCCAGCAGCCTCCGGACAGGGGGATACACTGAAGCTTTCTTT. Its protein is CASSLRTGGYTEAFF.

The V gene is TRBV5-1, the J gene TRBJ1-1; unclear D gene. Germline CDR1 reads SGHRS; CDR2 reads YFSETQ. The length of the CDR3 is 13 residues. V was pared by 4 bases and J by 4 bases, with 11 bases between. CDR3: CASSLGSPTEAFF. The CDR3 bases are TGCGCCAGCAGCCTGGGCAGCCCCACTGAAGCTTTCTTT.

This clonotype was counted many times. The CDR3 sequence is CASSEIPGQTNQPQHF. The CDR3 coding sequence is TGTGCCAGCAGTGAAATTCCGGGACAGACCAATCAGCCCCAGCATTTT. The rearrangement joins TRBV2 to TRBJ1-5; 7 bases align to TRBD1. V dropped 2 bases and J dropped 3; count of bases not matched to a gene: 7. The CDR3 extends over 16 amino acids. From germline, CDR1 is SNHLY and CDR2 FYNNEI.

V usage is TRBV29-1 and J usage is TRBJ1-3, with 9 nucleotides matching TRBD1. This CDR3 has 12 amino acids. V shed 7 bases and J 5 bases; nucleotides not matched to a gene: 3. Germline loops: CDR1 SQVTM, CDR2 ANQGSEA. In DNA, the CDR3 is TGCAGCGCTGGGACAGGGCGAAACACCATATATTTT. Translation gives CSAGTGRNTIYF.

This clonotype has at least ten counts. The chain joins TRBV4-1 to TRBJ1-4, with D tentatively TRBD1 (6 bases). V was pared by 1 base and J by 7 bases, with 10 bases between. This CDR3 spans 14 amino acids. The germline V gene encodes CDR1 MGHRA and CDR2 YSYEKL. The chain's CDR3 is CASSQGRGIEKLFF. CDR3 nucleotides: TGCGCCAGCAGCCAAGGCAGGGGAATTGAAAAACTGTTTTTT.

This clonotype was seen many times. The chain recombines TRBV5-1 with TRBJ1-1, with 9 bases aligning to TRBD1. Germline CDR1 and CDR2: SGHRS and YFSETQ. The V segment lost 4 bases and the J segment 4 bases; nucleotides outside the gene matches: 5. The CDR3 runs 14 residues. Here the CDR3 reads CASSVGQGSTEAFF. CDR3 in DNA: TGCGCCAGCAGCGTGGGACAGGGTTCCACTGAAGCTTTCTTT.

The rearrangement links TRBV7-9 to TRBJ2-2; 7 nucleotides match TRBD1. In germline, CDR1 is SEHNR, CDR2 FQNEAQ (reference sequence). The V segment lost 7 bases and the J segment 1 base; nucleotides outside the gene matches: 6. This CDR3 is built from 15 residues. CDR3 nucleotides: TGTGCCAGCACCCCCGGGACAGTGAACACCGGGGAGCTGTTTTTT. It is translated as CASTPGTVNTGELFF.

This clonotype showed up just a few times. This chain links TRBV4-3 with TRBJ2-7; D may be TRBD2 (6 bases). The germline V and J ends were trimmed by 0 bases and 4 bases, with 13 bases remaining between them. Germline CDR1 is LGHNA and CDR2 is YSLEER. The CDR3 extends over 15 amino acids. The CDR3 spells CASSQESSSGYEQYF. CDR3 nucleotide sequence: TGCGCCAGCAGCCAAGAGTCGAGTAGCGGTTACGAGCAGTACTTC.

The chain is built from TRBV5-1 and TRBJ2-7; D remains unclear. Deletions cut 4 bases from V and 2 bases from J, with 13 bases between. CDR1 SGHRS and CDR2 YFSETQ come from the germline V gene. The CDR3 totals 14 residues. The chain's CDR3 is CASSQDRSTYEQYF. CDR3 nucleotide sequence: TGCGCCAGCAGCCAAGATCGTTCTACCTACGAGCAGTACTTC. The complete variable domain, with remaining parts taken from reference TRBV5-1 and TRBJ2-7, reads KAGVTQTPRYLIKTRGQQVTLSCSPISGHRSVSWYQQTPGQGLQFLFEYFSETQRNKGNFPGRFSGRQFSNSRSEMNVSTLELGDSALYLCASSQDRSTYEQYFGPGTRLTVT.

The CDR3 bases are TGCAGTGCTAGAGTCGGTGGGAACGAGCAGTACTTC. The encoded protein is CSARVGGNEQYF. The rearrangement joins TRBV20-1 to TRBJ2-7; no clear D. Looked up from germline, CDR1 is DFQATT and CDR2 is SNEGSKA (reference sequence). Trimming took 1 base from V and 5 from J, leaving 9 bases between them. The CDR3 is made up of 12 amino acids.

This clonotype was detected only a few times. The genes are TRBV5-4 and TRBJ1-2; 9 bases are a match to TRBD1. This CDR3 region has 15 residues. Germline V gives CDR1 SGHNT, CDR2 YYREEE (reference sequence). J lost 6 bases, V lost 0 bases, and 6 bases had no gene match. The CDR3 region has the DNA TGTGCCAGCAGCTTGGGGAGTAGGACAGGGGATGGCTACACCTTC. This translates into CASSLGSRTGDGYTF.

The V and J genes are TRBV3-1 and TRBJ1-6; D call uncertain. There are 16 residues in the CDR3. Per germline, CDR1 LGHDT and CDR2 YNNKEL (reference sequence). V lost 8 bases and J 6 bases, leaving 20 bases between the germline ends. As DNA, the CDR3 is TGTGCCAGCTCCCTGAGGGCCTCCTATCCTAATTCACCCCTCCACTTT. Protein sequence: CASSLRASYPNSPLHF.

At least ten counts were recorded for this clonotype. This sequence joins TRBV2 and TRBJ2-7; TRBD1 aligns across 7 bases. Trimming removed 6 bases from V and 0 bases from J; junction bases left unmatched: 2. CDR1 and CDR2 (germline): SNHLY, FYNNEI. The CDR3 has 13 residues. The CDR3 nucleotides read TGTGCCAGCAGGGGGACAGTCTCCTACGAGCAGTACTTC. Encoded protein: CASRGTVSYEQYF.

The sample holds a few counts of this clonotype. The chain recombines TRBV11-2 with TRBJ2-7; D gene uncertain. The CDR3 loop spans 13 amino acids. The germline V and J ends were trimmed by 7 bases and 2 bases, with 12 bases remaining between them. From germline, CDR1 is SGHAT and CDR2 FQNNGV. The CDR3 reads CASTPRGPYEQYF. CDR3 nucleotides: TGTGCCAGCACCCCCCGTGGGCCCTACGAGCAGTACTTC. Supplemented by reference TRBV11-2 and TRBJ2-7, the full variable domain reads EAGVAQSPRYKIIEKRQSVAFWCNPISGHATLYWYQQILGQGPKLLIQFQNNGVVDDSQLPKDRFSAERLKGVDSTLKIQPAKLEDSAVYLCASTPRGPYEQYFGPGTRLTVT.

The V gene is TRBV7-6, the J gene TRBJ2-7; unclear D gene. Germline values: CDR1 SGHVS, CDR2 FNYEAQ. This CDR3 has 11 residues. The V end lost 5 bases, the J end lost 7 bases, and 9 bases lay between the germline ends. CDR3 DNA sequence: TGTGCCAGCAGCAGCAGCAATGAGCAGTACTTC. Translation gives CASSSSNEQYF.

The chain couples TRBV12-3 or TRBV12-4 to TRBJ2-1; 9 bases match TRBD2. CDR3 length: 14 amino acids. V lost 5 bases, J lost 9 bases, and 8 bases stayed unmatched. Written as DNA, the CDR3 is TGTGCCAGCAGTGCCGTAGCGGGAGCAAGTGAGCAGTTCTTC. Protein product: CASSAVAGASEQFF.

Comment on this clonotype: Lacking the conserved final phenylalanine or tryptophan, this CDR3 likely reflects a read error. The CDR3, as DNA: TGTGCCAGCAGTTGGACAGGTCGCACGTTGGAGTACGAGCAGTACTCC. This encodes CASSWTGRTLEYEQYS. The rearrangement joins TRBV10-3 to TRBJ2-7, with TRBD1 matching 7 bases. In germline, CDR1 is ENHRY, CDR2 SYGVKD. There are 16 residues in the CDR3.

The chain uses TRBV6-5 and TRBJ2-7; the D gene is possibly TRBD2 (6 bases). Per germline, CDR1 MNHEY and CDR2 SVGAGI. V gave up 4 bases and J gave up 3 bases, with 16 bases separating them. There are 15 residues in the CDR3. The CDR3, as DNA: TGTGCCAGCAGTTTGTTCGGGGGACCTAACTACGAGCAGTACTTC. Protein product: CASSLFGGPNYEQYF.

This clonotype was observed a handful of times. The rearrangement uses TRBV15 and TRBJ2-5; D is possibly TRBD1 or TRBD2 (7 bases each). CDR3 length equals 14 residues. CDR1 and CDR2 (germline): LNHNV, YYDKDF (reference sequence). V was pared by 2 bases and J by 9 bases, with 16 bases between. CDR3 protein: CATSRYRGGQPQYF. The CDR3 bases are TGTGCCACCAGCAGATACAGGGGAGGGCAGCCCCAGTACTTC.

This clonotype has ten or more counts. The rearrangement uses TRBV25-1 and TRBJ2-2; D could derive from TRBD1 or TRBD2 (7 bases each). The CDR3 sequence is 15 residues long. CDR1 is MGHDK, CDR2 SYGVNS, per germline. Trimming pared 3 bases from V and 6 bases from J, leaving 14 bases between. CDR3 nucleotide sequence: TGTGCCAGCAGTGACCCCAGGGGGGGCTCCGGGGAGCTGTTTTTT. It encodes CASSDPRGGSGELFF.

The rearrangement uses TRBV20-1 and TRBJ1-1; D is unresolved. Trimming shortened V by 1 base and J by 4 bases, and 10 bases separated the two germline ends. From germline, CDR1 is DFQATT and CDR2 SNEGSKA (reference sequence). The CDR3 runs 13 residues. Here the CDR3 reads CSARVWESTEAFF. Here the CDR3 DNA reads TGCAGTGCTAGAGTATGGGAGAGCACTGAAGCTTTCTTT.

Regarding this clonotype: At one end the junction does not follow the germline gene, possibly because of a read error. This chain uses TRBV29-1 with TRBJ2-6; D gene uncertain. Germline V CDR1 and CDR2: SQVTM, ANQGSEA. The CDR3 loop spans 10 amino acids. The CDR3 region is CSVELNTEAF. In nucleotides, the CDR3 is TGCAGCGTTGAATTGAACACTGAAGCTTTC.

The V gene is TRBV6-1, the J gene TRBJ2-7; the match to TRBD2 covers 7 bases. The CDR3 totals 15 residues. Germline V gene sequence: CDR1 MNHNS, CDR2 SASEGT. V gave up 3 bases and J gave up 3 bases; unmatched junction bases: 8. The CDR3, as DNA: TGTGCCAGCAGTGATGCTAGCGGAACCAACTACGAGCAGTACTTC. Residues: CASSDASGTNYEQYF.

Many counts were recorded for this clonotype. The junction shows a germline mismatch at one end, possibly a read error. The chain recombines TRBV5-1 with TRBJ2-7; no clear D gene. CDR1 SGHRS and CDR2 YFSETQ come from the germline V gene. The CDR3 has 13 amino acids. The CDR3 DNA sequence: TGTGCCAGCAGCTTAGCTTCGGGCTACGAGCAGTACTTC. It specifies CASSLASGYEQYF. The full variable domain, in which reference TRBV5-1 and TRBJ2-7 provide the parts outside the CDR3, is KAGVTQTPRYLIKTRGQQVTLSCSPISGHRSVSWYQQTPGQGLQFLFEYFSETQRNKGNFPGRFSGRQFSNSRSEMNVSTLELGDSALYLCASSLASGYEQYFGPGTRLTVT.

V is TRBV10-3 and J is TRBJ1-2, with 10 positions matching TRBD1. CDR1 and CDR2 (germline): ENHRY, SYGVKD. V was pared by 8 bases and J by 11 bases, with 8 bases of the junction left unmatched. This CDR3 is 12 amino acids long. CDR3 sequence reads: CAIGQGVSGYTF. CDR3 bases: TGTGCCATCGGACAGGGGGTCTCTGGGTACACCTTC.